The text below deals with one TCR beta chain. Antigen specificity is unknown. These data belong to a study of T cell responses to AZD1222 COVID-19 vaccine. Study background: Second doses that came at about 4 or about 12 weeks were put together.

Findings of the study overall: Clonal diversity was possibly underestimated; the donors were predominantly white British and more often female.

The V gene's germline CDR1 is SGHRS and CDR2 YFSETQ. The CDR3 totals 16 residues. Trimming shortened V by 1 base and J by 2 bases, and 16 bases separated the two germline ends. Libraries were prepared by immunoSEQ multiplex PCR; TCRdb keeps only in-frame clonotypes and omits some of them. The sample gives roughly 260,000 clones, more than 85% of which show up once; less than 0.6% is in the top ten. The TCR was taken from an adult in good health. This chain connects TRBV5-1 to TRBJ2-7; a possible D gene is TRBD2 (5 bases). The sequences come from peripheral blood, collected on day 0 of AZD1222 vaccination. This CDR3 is CASSLLATGKAYEQYF. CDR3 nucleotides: TGCGCCAGCAGCTTGCTTGCGACGGGGAAGGCCTACGAGCAGTACTTC.